These T cell receptor beta chains were read from a single sample in a study of early T cells in non-severe SARS-CoV-2 infection. TCRdb re-called the 5' RACE reads with MiXCR, one entry per CDR3 protein. Of more than 75,000 distinct CDR3 sequences in the sample, over 10% were seen once. The sequenced sample was whole blood. Source of these receptors: an adult who was a healthcare worker with PCR-confirmed SARS-CoV-2 infection or an uninfected control (not recorded which). Both conserved end residues are part of each CDR3. A D gene is named only where the DNA matches it firmly. Clone size is shown for a subset of rows, as once, few, many or a class of expanded clone.

size: many
D: -
V: TRBV12-3/TRBV12-4
J: TRBJ1-2
DNA: TGTGCCAGCAGTCCCCCGGACAGACACTGGGACTATGGCTACACCTTC
CDR3: CASSPPDRHWDYGYTF

size: -
D: -
V: TRBV7-2
J: TRBJ2-7
DNA: TGTGCCAGCAGCCCCCAGGGTAAATCCTGGGAGCAGTACTTC
CDR3: CASSPQGKSWEQYF

size: -
D: TRBD2
V: TRBV6-1
J: TRBJ2-1
DNA: TGTGCCAGCAGTGGAGGACTAGCGGTCCAGGGAGAGCAGTTCTTC
CDR3: CASSGGLAVQGEQFF

size: many
D: -
V: TRBV18
J: TRBJ2-7
DNA: TGTGCCAGCTCACCGGACGGGAAGAACGAGCAGTACTTC
CDR3: CASSPDGKNEQYF

size: -
D: -
V: TRBV28
J: TRBJ1-1
DNA: TGTGCCACAAACCGGGGATGGAACACTGAAGCTTTCTTT
CDR3: CATNRGWNTEAFF

size: -
D: TRBD1
V: TRBV7-6
J: TRBJ2-2
DNA: TGTGCCAGCAGACCGGGACAGGGGGCCGGGGAGCTGTTTTTT
CDR3: CASRPGQGAGELFF

size: few
D: -
V: TRBV18
J: TRBJ1-2
DNA: TGTGCCAGCTCACCGCAACCGTATGGCTACACCTTC
CDR3: CASSPQPYGYTF

size: few
D: -
V: TRBV6-6
J: TRBJ2-5
DNA: TGTGCCAGCACCACCCAGGGGAGAGAGACCCAGTACTTC
CDR3: CASTTQGRETQYF

size: -
D: -
V: TRBV10-3
J: TRBJ2-7
DNA: TGTGCCATCAGTTCTTCATCGGGGGAAATGGAGCAGTACTTC
CDR3: CAISSSSGEMEQYF

size: few
D: TRBD1
V: TRBV6-2/TRBV6-3
J: TRBJ1-5
DNA: TGTGCCAGCACCTTAAGACAGGGGAGCAATCAGCCCCAGCATTTT
CDR3: CASTLRQGSNQPQHF

size: -
D: -
V: TRBV12-3/TRBV12-4
J: TRBJ1-4
DNA: TGTGCCAGCAGTCCCAATGAAAAACTGTTTTTT
CDR3: CASSPNEKLFF

size: -
D: TRBD1
V: TRBV6-5
J: TRBJ1-3
DNA: TGTGCCAGCAGTTACGACAGGGCTGGAAACACCATATATTTT
CDR3: CASSYDRAGNTIYF

size: few
D: -
V: TRBV12-3/TRBV12-4
J: TRBJ1-2
DNA: TGTGCCAGCAGGAGGGACTACGGCTACACCTTC
CDR3: CASRRDYGYTF

size: few
D: TRBD2
V: TRBV4-1
J: TRBJ2-7
DNA: TGCGCCAGCAGCCTCTCGCGGGGGGCGCGGTACGAGCAGTACTTC
CDR3: CASSLSRGARYEQYF

size: many
D: TRBD1
V: TRBV12-3/TRBV12-4
J: TRBJ2-1
DNA: TGTGCCAGCAGTTTTGGGCAGGGGGAAATTAATGAGCAGTTCTTC
CDR3: CASSFGQGEINEQFF

size: -
D: TRBD2
V: TRBV28
J: TRBJ2-7
DNA: TGTGCCAGCAGCCCCTCCACTAGCGGGAAAACCTACGAGCAGTACTTC
CDR3: CASSPSTSGKTYEQYF

size: few
D: -
V: TRBV20-1
J: TRBJ1-2
DNA: TGCAGTGCTAAAGGGATTCCCTCGGGGGGCTACACCTTC
CDR3: CSAKGIPSGGYTF

size: few
D: -
V: TRBV6-6
J: TRBJ2-7
DNA: TGTGCCAGCAGTTTATCCCGCCGGGGGGCCCGCTACGAGCAGTACTTC
CDR3: CASSLSRRGARYEQYF

size: few
D: -
V: TRBV10-3
J: TRBJ1-5
DNA: TGTGCCATCAGTGAGGACGGTCGGCCCCAGCATTTT
CDR3: CAISEDGRPQHF

size: many
D: -
V: TRBV7-2
J: TRBJ2-2
DNA: TGTGCCAGCAGCTTAGGCCCCTCTGCCGGGGAGCTGTTTTTT
CDR3: CASSLGPSAGELFF

size: many
D: -
V: TRBV15
J: TRBJ1-3
DNA: TGTGCCACCAGCAGAGATCGGGCTCCCGGAAACACCATATATTTT
CDR3: CATSRDRAPGNTIYF

size: few
D: -
V: TRBV7-2
J: TRBJ2-6
DNA: TGTGCCAGCACCCAAGGGGGCTCTGGGGCCAACGTCCTGACTTTC
CDR3: CASTQGGSGANVLTF

size: many
D: -
V: TRBV5-4
J: TRBJ2-1
DNA: TGTGCCAGCAGCGCTCCGGGCTACAATGAGCAGTTCTTC
CDR3: CASSAPGYNEQFF

size: -
D: -
V: TRBV9
J: TRBJ2-7
DNA: TGTGCCAGCAGCGTAGGAGGGAACTACGAGCAGTACTTC
CDR3: CASSVGGNYEQYF

size: few
D: TRBD1
V: TRBV6-1
J: TRBJ1-1
DNA: TGTGCCAGCAGTTCCACGGACAGGCTGAACACTGAAGCTTTCTTT
CDR3: CASSSTDRLNTEAFF

size: -
D: TRBD2
V: TRBV5-1
J: TRBJ2-3
DNA: TGCGCCAGCACCACTAGCGGGAGGGCTGATACGCAGTATTTT
CDR3: CASTTSGRADTQYF

size: -
D: TRBD2
V: TRBV20-1
J: TRBJ2-3
DNA: TGCAGTGCGATATCTAGCGGATCCACAGATACGCAGTATTTT
CDR3: CSAISSGSTDTQYF

size: -
D: TRBD1
V: TRBV4-1
J: TRBJ2-5
DNA: TGCGCCAGCAGCCACTACGACAGGGCGGAGGAGACCCAGTACTTC
CDR3: CASSHYDRAEETQYF

size: many
D: -
V: TRBV6-1
J: TRBJ2-7
DNA: TGTGCCAGCGTTTGGGAGTGTGTTCCTCAAGCCCCTGGCTGCTACGAGCAGTACTTC
CDR3: CASVWECVPQAPGCYEQYF

size: -
D: -
V: TRBV6-5
J: TRBJ2-3
DNA: TGTGCCAGCAGTTACTCGGGGACAACGGGCGCAGATACGCAGTATTTT
CDR3: CASSYSGTTGADTQYF

size: many
D: -
V: TRBV7-2
J: TRBJ1-3
DNA: TGTGCCAGCAGACAAGGGGGAAGTGGAAACACCATATATTTT
CDR3: CASRQGGSGNTIYF

size: -
D: -
V: TRBV7-9
J: TRBJ2-5
DNA: TGTGCCAGCAGCTTAGTGGCGGTGTTTCAAGAGACCCAGTACTTC
CDR3: CASSLVAVFQETQYF

size: many
D: TRBD1
V: TRBV29-1
J: TRBJ2-7
DNA: TGCAGCGTGGCCGGGACAGGGTTAAAAAGCCCCTACGAGCAGTACTTC
CDR3: CSVAGTGLKSPYEQYF

size: few
D: -
V: TRBV11-2
J: TRBJ1-4
DNA: TGTGCCAGCGCTGGGGGACTGTCCAGGAACGAAAAACTGTTTTTT
CDR3: CASAGGLSRNEKLFF

size: many
D: -
V: TRBV28
J: TRBJ2-1
DNA: TGTGCCAGCAGCCCCATCCCGGGACGGCGGTTCTTC
CDR3: CASSPIPGRRFF

size: -
D: -
V: TRBV6-4
J: TRBJ2-3
DNA: TGTGCCAGCAGTAGGACATCATCCTCGTTCACAGATACGCAGTATTTT
CDR3: CASSRTSSSFTDTQYF

size: -
D: -
V: TRBV28
J: TRBJ1-3
DNA: TGTGCCAGCAGTTCCGGGGCCCACTCTGGAAACACCATATATTTT
CDR3: CASSSGAHSGNTIYF

size: many
D: TRBD1
V: TRBV29-1
J: TRBJ2-7
DNA: TGCAGCGTTGGATCGCCCGGGACAGGGGACGAGCAGTACTTC
CDR3: CSVGSPGTGDEQYF

size: many
D: -
V: TRBV5-1
J: TRBJ1-2
DNA: TGCGCCAGCAGCTTGGCCCCAGGGTTCTATGGCTACACCTTC
CDR3: CASSLAPGFYGYTF

size: -
D: -
V: TRBV5-1
J: TRBJ1-2
DNA: TGCGCCAGCACCGACCCAGGCAGGGTCTATGGCTACACCTTC
CDR3: CASTDPGRVYGYTF

size: few
D: -
V: TRBV28
J: TRBJ1-1
DNA: TGTGCCAGCAGTACCCAGGGCACTGAAGCTTTCTTT
CDR3: CASSTQGTEAFF

size: few
D: TRBD2
V: TRBV14
J: TRBJ2-1
DNA: TGTGCCAGCAGTCAGCGGGAGTATAATGAGCAGTTCTTC
CDR3: CASSQREYNEQFF

size: -
D: -
V: TRBV9
J: TRBJ2-1
DNA: TGTGCCAGCAGTCCGAGTACACACAATGAGCAGTTCTTC
CDR3: CASSPSTHNEQFF

size: few
D: -
V: TRBV10-3
J: TRBJ2-7
DNA: TGTGCCATCAGTGAGTCCGATCGCGGAGCCTACGAGCAGTACTTC
CDR3: CAISESDRGAYEQYF

size: -
D: -
V: TRBV5-6
J: TRBJ2-6
DNA: TGTGCCAGCAGCCCCCATCGTGTTGACAGGTCTGGGGCCAACGTCCTGACTTTC
CDR3: CASSPHRVDRSGANVLTF

size: many
D: TRBD1
V: TRBV7-6
J: TRBJ2-1
DNA: TGTGCCAGCAGCTTATGGGGGACAGGGGCCAACAATGAGCAGTTCTTC
CDR3: CASSLWGTGANNEQFF